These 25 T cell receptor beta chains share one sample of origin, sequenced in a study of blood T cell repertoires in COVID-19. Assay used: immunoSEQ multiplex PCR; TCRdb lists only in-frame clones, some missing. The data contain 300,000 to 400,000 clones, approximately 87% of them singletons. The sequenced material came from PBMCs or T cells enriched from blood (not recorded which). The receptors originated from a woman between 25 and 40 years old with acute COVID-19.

CDR3 loop: CASSFRTGANEQFF. DNA for the CDR3: TGTGCCAGCAGCTTCCGTACAGGGGCAAATGAGCAGTTCTTC. The genes are TRBV9 and TRBJ2-1; 7 positions match TRBD1. The ends lost 4 bases at V and 7 bases at J; junction bases unmatched: 8. The CDR3 spans 14 residues. CDR1 and CDR2 (germline): SGDLS, YYNGEE.

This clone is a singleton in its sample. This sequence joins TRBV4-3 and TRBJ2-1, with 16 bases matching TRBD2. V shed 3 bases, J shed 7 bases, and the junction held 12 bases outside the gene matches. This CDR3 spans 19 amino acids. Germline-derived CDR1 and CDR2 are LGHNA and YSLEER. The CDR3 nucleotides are TGCGCCAGCAGCCAGGCTTCTCCTGGGACTAGCGGGGGGGCTAATGAGCAGTTCTTC. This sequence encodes CASSQASPGTSGGANEQFF.

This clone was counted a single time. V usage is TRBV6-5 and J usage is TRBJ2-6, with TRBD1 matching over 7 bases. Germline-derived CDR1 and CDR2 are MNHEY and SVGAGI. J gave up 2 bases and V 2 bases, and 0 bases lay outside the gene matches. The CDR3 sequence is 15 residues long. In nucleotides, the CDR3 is TGTGCCAGCAGTTACCAGGGGGCTGGGGCCAACGTCCTGACTTTC. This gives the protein CASSYQGAGANVLTF.

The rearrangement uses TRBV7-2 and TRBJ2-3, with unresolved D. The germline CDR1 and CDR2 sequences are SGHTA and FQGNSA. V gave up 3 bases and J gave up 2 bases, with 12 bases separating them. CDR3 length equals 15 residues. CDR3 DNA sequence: TGTGCCAGCAGCTTTTTCTTGGCAAACACAGATACGCAGTATTTT. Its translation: CASSFFLANTDTQYF. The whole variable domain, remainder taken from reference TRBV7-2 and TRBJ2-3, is GAGVSQSPSNKVTEKGKDVELRCDPISGHTALYWYRQSLGQGLEFLIYFQGNSAPDKSGLPSDRFSAERTGGSVSTLTIQRTQQEDSAVYLCASSFFLANTDTQYFGPGTRLTVL.

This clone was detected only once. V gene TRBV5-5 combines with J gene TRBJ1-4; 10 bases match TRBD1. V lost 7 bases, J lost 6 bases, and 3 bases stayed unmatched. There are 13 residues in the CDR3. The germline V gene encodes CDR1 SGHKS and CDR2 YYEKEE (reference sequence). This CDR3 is CASRGQGYEKLFF. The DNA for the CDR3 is TGTGCCAGCCGGGGACAGGGGTATGAAAAACTGTTTTTT.

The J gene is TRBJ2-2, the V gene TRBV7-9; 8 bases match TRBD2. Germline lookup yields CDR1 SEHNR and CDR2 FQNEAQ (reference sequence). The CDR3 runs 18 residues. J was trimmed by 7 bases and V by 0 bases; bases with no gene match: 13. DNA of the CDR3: TGTGCCAGCAGCTTAGCGAGAGCGGGGGCGCGGAGAGGCGGGGAGCTGTTTTTT. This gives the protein CASSLARAGARRGGELFF.

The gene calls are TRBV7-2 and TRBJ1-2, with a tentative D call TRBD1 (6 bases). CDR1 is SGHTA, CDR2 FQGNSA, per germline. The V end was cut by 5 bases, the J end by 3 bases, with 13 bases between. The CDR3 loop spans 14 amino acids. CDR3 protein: CASSPRGADYGYTF. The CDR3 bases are TGTGCCAGCAGCCCCCGGGGGGCGGACTATGGCTACACCTTC.

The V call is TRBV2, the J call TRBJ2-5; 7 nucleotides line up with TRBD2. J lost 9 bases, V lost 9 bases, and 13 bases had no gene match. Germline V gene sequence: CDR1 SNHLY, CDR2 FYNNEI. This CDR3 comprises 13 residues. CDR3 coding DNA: TGTGCCAGAAAGCGGGGTCACGGGGAGGCCCAGTACTTC. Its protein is CARKRGHGEAQYF.

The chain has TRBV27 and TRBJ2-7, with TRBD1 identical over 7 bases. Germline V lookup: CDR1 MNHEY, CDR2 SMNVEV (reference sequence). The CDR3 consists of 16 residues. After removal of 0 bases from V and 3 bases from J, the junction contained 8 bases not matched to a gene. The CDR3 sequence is CASSLSGTALFYEQYF. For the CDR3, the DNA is TGTGCCAGCAGTTTATCCGGGACAGCCTTATTCTACGAGCAGTACTTC.

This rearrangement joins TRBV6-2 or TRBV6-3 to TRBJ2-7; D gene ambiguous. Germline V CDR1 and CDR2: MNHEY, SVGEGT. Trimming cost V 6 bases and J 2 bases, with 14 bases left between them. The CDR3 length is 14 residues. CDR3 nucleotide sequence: TGTGCCAGCAGCCGAGACTCCAGAACCTACGAGCAGTACTTC. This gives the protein CASSRDSRTYEQYF.

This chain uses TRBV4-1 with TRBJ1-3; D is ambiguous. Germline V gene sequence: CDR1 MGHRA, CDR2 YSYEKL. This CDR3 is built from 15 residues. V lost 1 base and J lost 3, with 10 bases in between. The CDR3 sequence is CASSQVQTLGNTIYF. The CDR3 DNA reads TGCGCCAGCAGCCAAGTTCAGACACTTGGAAACACCATATATTTT.

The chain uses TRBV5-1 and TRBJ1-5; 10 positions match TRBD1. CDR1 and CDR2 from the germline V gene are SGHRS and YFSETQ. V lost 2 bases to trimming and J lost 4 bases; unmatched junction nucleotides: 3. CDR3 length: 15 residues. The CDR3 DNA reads TGCGCCAGCAGCTTCGGGACAGGGGTAAATCAGCCCCAGCATTTT. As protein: CASSFGTGVNQPQHF.

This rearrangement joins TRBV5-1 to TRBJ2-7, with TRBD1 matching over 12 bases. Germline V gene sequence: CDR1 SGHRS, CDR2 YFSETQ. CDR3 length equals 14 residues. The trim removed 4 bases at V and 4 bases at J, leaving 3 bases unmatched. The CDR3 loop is CASSQGQGAYEQYF. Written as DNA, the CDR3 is TGCGCCAGCAGCCAGGGACAGGGGGCTTACGAGCAGTACTTC. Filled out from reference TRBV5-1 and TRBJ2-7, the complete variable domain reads KAGVTQTPRYLIKTRGQQVTLSCSPISGHRSVSWYQQTPGQGLQFLFEYFSETQRNKGNFPGRFSGRQFSNSRSEMNVSTLELGDSALYLCASSQGQGAYEQYFGPGTRLTVT.

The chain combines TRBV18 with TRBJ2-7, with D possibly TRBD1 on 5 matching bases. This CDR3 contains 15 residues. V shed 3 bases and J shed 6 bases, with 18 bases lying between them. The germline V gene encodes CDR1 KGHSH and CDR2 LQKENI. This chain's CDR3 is CASSPSSGFWIEQYF. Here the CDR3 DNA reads TGTGCCAGCTCACCGAGTTCAGGGTTTTGGATCGAGCAGTACTTC.

CDR3 protein: CASSWPGTSLKDTQYF. The CDR3 coding sequence is TGTGCCAGCAGCTGGCCGGGGACTAGTCTGAAAGATACGCAGTATTTT. The chain joins TRBV7-9 to TRBJ2-3, with TRBD2 matching over 8 bases. The V gene end was trimmed by 4 bases and the J gene end by 5 bases; junction bases not matched to a gene: 11. Germline V gives CDR1 SEHNR, CDR2 FQNEAQ (reference sequence). CDR3 length equals 16 residues.

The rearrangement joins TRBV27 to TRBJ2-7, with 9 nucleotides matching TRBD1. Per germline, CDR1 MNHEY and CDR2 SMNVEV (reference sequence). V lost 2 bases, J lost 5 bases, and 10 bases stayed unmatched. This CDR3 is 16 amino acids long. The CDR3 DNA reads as TGTGCCAGCAGTTTAAACTTACAGGGGGCGAGGAACGAGCAGTACTTC. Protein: CASSLNLQGARNEQYF.

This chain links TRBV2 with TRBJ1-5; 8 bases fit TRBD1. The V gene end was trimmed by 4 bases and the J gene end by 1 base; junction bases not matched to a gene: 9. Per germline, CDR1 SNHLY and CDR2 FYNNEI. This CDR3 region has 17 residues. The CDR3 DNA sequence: TGTGCCAGCAGTGTAGGACAGGGAGCGTGGAGCAATCAGCCCCAGCATTTT. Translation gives CASSVGQGAWSNQPQHF.

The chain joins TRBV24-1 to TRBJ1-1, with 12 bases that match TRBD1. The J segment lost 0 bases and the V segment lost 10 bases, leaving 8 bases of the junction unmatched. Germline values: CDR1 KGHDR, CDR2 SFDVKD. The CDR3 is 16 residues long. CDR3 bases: TGTGCCACGGGGGACAGGGGGCAATTGGTGAACACTGAAGCTTTCTTT. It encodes CATGDRGQLVNTEAFF.

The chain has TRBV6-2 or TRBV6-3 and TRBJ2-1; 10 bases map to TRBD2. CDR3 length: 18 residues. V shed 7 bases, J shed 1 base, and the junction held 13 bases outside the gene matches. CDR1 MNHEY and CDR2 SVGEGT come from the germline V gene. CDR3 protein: CASTPRWSGGASYNEQFF. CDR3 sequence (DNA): TGTGCCAGCACCCCCCGGTGGAGCGGGGGGGCATCCTACAATGAGCAGTTCTTC.

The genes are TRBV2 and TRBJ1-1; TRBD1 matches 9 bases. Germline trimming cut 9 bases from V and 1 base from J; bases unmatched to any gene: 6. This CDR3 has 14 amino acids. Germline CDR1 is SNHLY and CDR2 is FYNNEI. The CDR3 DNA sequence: TGTGCCAGTAGAACGGGACAGGGGAACACTGAAGCTTTCTTT. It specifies CASRTGQGNTEAFF.

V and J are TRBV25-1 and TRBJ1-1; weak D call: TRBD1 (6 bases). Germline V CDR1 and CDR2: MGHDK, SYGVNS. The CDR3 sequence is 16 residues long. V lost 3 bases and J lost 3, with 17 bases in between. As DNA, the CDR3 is TGTGCCAGCAGTGACCAACGGGGGGCTTGGTACACTGAAGCTTTCTTT. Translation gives CASSDQRGAWYTEAFF. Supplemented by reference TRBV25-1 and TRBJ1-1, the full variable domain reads EADIYQTPRYLVIGTGKKITLECSQTMGHDKMYWYQQDPGMELHLIHYSYGVNSTEKGDLSSESTVSRIRTEHFPLTLESARPSHTSQYLCASSDQRGAWYTEAFFGQGTRLTVV.

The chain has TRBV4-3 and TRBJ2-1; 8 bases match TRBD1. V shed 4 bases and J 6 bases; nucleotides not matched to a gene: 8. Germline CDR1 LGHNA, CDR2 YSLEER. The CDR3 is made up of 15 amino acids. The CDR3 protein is CASSPGQGGSNEQFF. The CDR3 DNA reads TGCGCCAGCAGCCCCGGACAGGGTGGTAGCAATGAGCAGTTCTTC.

This chain's CDR3 is CAWSLDRGGYTF. The CDR3 DNA sequence: TGTGCCTGGAGTCTGGACAGGGGTGGCTACACCTTC. The chain employs TRBV30 and TRBJ1-2, with 9 bases lining up with TRBD1. The CDR3 runs 12 residues. V trimming: 2 bases; J trimming: 7 bases; junction bases outside the gene matches: 2. Germline values: CDR1 GTSNPN, CDR2 SVGIG (reference sequence).

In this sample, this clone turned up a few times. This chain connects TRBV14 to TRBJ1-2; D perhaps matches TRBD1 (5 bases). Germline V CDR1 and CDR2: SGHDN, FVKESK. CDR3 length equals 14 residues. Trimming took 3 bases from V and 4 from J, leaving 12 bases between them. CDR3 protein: CASSQRDGSYGYTF. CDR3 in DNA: TGTGCCAGCAGCCAGAGGGACGGGAGCTATGGCTACACCTTC.

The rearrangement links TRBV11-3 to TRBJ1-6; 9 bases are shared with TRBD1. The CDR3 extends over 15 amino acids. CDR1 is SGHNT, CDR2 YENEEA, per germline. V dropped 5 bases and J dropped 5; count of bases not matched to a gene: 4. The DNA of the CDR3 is TGTGCCAGCAGCAGCGGACAGGGGAATAATTCACCCCTCCACTTT. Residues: CASSSGQGNNSPLHF. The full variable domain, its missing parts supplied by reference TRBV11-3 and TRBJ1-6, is EAGVVQSPRYKIIEKKQPVAFWCNPISGHNTLYWYLQNLGQGPELLIRYENEEAVDDSQLPKDRFSAERLKGVDSTLKIQPAELGDSAVYLCASSSGQGNNSPLHFGNGTRLTVT.